The clone carrying this T cell receptor beta chain was counted many times. What it binds is unknown. V was cut by 2 bases and J by 1 base, with 8 bases left in between. The germline gives CDR1 SGHVS, CDR2 FQNEAQ. This CDR3 is 14 amino acids long. The sample originates from a study of T cells in Graves' hyperthyroidism and ophthalmopathy. RNA transcripts provided the source from which TCR beta CDR3 regions were amplified. In the first-round RT-PCR of the TCR CDR3, the HTBI primer set was used. Each CDR3 protein is one row after TCRdb ran MiXCR on the multiplex PCR reads. The profile shows approximately 720,000 distinct CDR3 sequences, around 19% of them singletons. Hyperthyroidism in the patients, aged 18 to 65, was newly diagnosed and under 2 months in duration. At first hyperthyroidism diagnosis, before any ophthalmopathy symptoms, the blood sample was collected. Study-level results: Blood also held most thyroid clonotypes expanded beyond 0.001.

The V gene is TRBV7-8, the J gene TRBJ1-1; D is ambiguous. The origin of this receptor is a woman aged 45-65 years with Graves' hyperthyroidism that later progressed to Graves' ophthalmopathy. Material: blood. The CDR3 here is CASSLMATNTEAFF. The CDR3 region has the DNA TGTGCCAGCAGCTTAATGGCCACGAACACTGAAGCTTTCTTT.